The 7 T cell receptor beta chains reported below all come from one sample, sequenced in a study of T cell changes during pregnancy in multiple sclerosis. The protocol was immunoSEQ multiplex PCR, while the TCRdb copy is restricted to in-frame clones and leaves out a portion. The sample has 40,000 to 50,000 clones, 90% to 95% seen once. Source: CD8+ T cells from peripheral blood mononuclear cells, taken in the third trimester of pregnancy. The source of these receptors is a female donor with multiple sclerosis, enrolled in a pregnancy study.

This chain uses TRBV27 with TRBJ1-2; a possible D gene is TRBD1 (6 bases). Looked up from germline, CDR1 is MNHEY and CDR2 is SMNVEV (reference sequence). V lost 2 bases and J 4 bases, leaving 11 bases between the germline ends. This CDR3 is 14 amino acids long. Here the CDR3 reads CASSLDGGPYGYTF. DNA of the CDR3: TGTGCCAGCAGTTTAGACGGGGGGCCCTATGGCTACACCTTC.

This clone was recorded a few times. In nucleotides, the CDR3 is TGCAGCTTTAGCGGGAACTACAATGAGCAGTTCTTC. It translates to CSFSGNYNEQFF. The chain uses TRBV29-1 and TRBJ2-1, with 8 bases fitting TRBD2. Germline CDR1 SQVTM, CDR2 ANQGSEA. There are 12 residues in the CDR3. V was pared by 8 bases and J by 3 bases, with 3 bases of the junction left unmatched.

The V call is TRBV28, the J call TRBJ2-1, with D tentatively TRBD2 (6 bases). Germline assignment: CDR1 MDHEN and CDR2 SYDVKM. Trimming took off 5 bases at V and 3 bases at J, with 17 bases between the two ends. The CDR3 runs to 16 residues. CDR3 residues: CASSPYDSGHYNEQFF. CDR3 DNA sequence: TGTGCCAGCAGTCCCTATGACAGCGGGCACTACAATGAGCAGTTCTTC.

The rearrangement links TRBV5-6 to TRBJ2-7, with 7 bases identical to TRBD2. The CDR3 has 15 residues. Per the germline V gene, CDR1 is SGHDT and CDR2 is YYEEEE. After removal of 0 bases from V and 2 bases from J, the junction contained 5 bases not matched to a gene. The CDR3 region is CASSLVRESPYEQYF. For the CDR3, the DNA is TGTGCCAGCAGCTTGGTGCGGGAGTCTCCCTACGAGCAGTACTTC.

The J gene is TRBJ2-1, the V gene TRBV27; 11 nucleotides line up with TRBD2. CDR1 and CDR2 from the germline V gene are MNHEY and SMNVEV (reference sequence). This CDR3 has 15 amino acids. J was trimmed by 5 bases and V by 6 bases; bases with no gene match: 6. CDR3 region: CASRSGTSGNNEQFF. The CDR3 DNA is TGTGCCAGCAGATCCGGGACTAGCGGTAACAATGAGCAGTTCTTC.

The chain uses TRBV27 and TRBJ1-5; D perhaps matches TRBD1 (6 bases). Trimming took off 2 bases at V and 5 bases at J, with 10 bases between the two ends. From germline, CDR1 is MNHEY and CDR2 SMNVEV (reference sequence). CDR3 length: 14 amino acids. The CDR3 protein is CASSLQGGDQPQHF. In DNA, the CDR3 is TGTGCCAGCAGTTTACAAGGGGGGGATCAGCCCCAGCATTTT.

CDR3: CASSYRDHSSYEQYF. CDR3 sequence (DNA): TGTGCCAGCAGTTACCGGGATCATAGCTCCTACGAGCAGTACTTC. The chain links TRBV6-5 to TRBJ2-7, with TRBD2 as a possible D gene (5 bases). The germline CDR1 and CDR2 sequences are MNHEY and SVGAGI. Trimming stripped 2 bases from V and 0 bases from J, with 11 bases between. The CDR3 is 15 residues long.